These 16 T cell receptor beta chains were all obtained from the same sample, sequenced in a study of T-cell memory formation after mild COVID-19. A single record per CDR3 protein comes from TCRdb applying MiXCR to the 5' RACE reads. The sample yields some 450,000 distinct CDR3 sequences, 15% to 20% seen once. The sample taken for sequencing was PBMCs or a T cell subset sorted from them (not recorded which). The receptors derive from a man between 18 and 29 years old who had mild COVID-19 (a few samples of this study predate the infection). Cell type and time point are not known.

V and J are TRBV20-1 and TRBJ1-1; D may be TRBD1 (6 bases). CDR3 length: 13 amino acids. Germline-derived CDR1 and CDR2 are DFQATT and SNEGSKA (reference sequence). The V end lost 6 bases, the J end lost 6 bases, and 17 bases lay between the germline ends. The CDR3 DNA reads TGCAGTGCCCACAGGGTAGCGCGCGCTGAAGCTTTCTTT. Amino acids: CSAHRVARAEAFF.

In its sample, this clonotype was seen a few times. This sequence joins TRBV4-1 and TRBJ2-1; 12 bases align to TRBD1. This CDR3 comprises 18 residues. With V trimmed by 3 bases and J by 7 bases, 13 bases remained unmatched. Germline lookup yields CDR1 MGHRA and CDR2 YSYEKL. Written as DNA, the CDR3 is TGCGCCAGCAGCCACCCACTTCGCCGGGACAGGGGGCTTAATGAGCAGTTCTTC. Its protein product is CASSHPLRRDRGLNEQFF.

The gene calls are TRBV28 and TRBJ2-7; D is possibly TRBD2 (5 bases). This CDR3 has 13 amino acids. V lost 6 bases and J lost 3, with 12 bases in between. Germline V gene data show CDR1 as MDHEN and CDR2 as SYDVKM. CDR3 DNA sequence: TGTGCCAGCAGCACCGGGGTCGGCTACGAGCAGTACGTC. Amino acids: CASSTGVGYEQYV.

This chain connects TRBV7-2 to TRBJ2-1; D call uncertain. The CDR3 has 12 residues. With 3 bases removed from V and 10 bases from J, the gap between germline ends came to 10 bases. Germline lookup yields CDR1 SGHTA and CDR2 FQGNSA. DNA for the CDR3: TGTGCCAGCAGCTTTTCCCTTCGCGAGCAGTTCTTC. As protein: CASSFSLREQFF. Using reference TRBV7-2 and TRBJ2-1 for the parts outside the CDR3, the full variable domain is GAGVSQSPSNKVTEKGKDVELRCDPISGHTALYWYRQSLGQGLEFLIYFQGNSAPDKSGLPSDRFSAERTGGSVSTLTIQRTQQEDSAVYLCASSFSLREQFFGPGTRLTVL.

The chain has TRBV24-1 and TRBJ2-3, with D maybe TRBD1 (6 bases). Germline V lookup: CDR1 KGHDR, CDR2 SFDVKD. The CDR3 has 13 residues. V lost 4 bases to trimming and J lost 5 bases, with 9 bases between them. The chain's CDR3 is CATSELRGDTQYF. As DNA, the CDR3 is TGTGCCACCAGTGAACTCAGGGGAGATACGCAGTATTTT.

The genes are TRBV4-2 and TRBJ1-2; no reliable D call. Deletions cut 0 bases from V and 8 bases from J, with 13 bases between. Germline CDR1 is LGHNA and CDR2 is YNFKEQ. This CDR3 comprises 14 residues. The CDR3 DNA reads TGTGCCAGCAGCCAAGATCGGGCCCCGAGAGGCTACACCTTC. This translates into CASSQDRAPRGYTF.

The CDR3 is CASSSGDVEKLFF. The CDR3 DNA follows: TGCGCCAGCAGCTCCGGGGACGTTGAAAAACTGTTTTTT. The genes are TRBV5-1 and TRBJ1-4, with D maybe TRBD1 (5 bases). The germline gives CDR1 SGHRS, CDR2 YFSETQ. CDR3 length equals 13 residues. V was clipped by 3 bases and J by 7 bases, with 10 bases between them. The full variable domain, its missing parts supplied by reference TRBV5-1 and TRBJ1-4, is KAGVTQTPRYLIKTRGQQVTLSCSPISGHRSVSWYQQTPGQGLQFLFEYFSETQRNKGNFPGRFSGRQFSNSRSEMNVSTLELGDSALYLCASSSGDVEKLFFGSGTQLSVL.

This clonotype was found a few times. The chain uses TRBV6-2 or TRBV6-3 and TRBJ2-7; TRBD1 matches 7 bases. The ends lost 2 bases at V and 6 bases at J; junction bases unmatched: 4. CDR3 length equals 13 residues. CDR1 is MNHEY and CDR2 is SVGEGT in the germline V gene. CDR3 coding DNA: TGTGCCAGCAGTTACCACAGGGGTGGCGAGCAGTACGTC. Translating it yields CASSYHRGGEQYV.

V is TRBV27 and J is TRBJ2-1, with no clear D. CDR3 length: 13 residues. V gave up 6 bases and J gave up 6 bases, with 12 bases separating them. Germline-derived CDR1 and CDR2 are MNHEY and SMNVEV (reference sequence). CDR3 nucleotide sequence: TGTGCCAGCAGCCTTAGCCTGGGCAATGAGCAGTTCTTC. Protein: CASSLSLGNEQFF.

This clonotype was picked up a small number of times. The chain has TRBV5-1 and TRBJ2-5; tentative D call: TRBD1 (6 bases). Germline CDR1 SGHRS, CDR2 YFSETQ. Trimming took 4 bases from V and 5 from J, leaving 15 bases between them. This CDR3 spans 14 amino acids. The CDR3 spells CASSAGTYRETQYF. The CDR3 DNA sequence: TGCGCCAGCAGCGCAGGGACATATCGGGAGACCCAGTACTTC.

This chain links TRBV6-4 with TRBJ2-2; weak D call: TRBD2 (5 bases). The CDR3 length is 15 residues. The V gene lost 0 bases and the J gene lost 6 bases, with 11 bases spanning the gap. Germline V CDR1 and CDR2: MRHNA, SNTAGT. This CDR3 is CASSDSSLSAGELFF. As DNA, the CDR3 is TGTGCCAGCAGTGACTCGAGTCTTAGCGCCGGGGAGCTGTTTTTT.

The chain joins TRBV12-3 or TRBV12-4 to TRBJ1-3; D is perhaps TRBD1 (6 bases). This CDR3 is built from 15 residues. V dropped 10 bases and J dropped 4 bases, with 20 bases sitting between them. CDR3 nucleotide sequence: TGTGCCACCAAGTCCGACCAGGGGAGGGGAAACACCATATATTTT. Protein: CATKSDQGRGNTIYF.

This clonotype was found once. For the CDR3, the DNA is TGTGCCAGCAGCTTCCAGGGGCTGCCATCCTCAGGAAACACCATATATTTT. It yields the protein CASSFQGLPSSGNTIYF. This sequence joins TRBV5-6 and TRBJ1-3; D possibly corresponds to TRBD1 (6 bases). This CDR3 contains 17 residues. The V gene lost 2 bases and the J gene lost 4 bases, with 19 bases spanning the gap. Germline loops: CDR1 SGHDT, CDR2 YYEEEE.

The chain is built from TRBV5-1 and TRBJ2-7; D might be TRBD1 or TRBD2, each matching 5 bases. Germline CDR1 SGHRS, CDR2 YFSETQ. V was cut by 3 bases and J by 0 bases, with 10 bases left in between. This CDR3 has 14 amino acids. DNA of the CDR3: TGCGCCAGCAGCTCGGGACCTAGCTCCTACGAGCAGTACGTC. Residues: CASSSGPSSYEQYV.

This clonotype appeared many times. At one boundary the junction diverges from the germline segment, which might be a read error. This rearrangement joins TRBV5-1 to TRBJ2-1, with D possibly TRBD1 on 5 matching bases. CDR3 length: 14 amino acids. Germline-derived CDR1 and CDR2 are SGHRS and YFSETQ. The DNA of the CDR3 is TGTGCCAGCAGCTTAGACAGCTCCTACAATGAGCAGTTCTTC. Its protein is CASSLDSSYNEQFF. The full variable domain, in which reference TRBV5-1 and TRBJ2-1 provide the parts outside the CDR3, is KAGVTQTPRYLIKTRGQQVTLSCSPISGHRSVSWYQQTPGQGLQFLFEYFSETQRNKGNFPGRFSGRQFSNSRSEMNVSTLELGDSALYLCASSLDSSYNEQFFGPGTRLTVL.

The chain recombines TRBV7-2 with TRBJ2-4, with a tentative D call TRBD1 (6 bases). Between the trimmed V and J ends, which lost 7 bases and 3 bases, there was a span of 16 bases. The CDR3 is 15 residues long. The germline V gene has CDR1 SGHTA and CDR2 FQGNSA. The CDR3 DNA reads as TGTGCCAGCAAGTCCCAGGGGATTGGCAAAAACATTCAGTACTTC. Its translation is CASKSQGIGKNIQYF. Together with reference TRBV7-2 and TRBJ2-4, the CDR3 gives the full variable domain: GAGVSQSPSNKVTEKGKDVELRCDPISGHTALYWYRQSLGQGLEFLIYFQGNSAPDKSGLPSDRFSAERTGGSVSTLTIQRTQQEDSAVYLCASKSQGIGKNIQYFGAGTRLSVL.